This T cell receptor (beta chain) came from a study of T-cell memory formation after mild COVID-19. General observations from the study: Contracting CD4+ clones were located mainly in CM and EM, and CD8+ clones in EMRA.

Concerning this clonotype itself: Its antigen remains unknown.

With constant-segment primers, 5'RACE yielded cDNA libraries of TCR alpha and TCR beta that carried sample barcodes and UMIs. Each CDR3 protein is one row after TCRdb ran MiXCR on the 5' RACE reads. The repertoire consists of some 410,000 distinct CDR3 sequences, with 23% occurring once and the leading ten covering around 13%. The source material was PBMCs or a T cell subset sorted from them (not recorded which). This TCR was sampled from an adult woman who had mild COVID-19 (a few samples of this study predate the infection). Cell type and time point are not known.

The chain's CDR3 is CASSDQRGALTDTQYF. The CDR3 region has the DNA TGTGCCAGCAGTGACCAGCGGGGGGCCCTCACAGATACGCAGTATTTT. J is TRBJ2-3 and V is TRBV2, with TRBD2 matching over 9 bases. J gave up 2 bases and V 3 bases, and 6 bases lay outside the gene matches. CDR1 is SNHLY and CDR2 is FYNNEI in the germline V gene. The CDR3 length is 16 residues.